Listed below are T cell receptor beta chains from one sample, sequenced in a study of blood T cell repertoires in COVID-19. Sequenced by immunoSEQ multiplex PCR; TCRdb stores in-frame clones only, minus some. In the table there are around 65,000 clones, roughly 91% of which are singletons. The sequenced sample consisted of peripheral blood. The receptors were sampled from a human donor in a cohort sampled during active COVID-19. Each CDR3 is given with its conserved first and last residue. The D gene is left open where the match is weak. Expanded clones get a size class; other rows say once, few or many, or leave the size out.

d_gene	v_gene	abundance	len	j_gene	CDR3nt	CDR3aa
NA	TRBV6-6	NA	15	TRBJ2-2	TGTGCCAGCAGTATTCGACAGCCCGCTCAAGGGGAGCTGTTTTTT	CASSIRQPAQGELFF
TRBD2	TRBV11-3	NA	15	TRBJ2-2	TGTGCCAGCAGCTTAGTAGCGGGAGTAACTGGGGAGCTGTTTTTT	CASSLVAGVTGELFF
TRBD1	TRBV5-1	NA	16	TRBJ2-7	TGCGCCAGCAGCTTGGTTTTGGACAGGACCTCCTACGAGCAGTACTTC	CASSLVLDRTSYEQYF
NA	TRBV12-5	NA	13	TRBJ2-7	TGTGCTAGTGGTGCGGACTATTCCTACGAGCAGTACTTC	CASGADYSYEQYF
TRBD2	TRBV2	NA	14	TRBJ2-1	TGTGCCAGCAGTCTTAGCGGGATCTACAATGAGCAGTTCTTC	CASSLSGIYNEQFF
NA	TRBV6-5	NA	16	TRBJ2-3	NA	CASSSSRTGAEDTQYF
NA	TRBV27	NA	14	TRBJ2-1	TGTGCCAGCAGTCCTCCTGACAGATACAATGAGCAGTTCTTC	CASSPPDRYNEQFF
TRBD1	TRBV5-1	NA	15	TRBJ1-1	TGCGCCAGCAGCCCCCGGGACAGGATTTGGACTGAAGCTTTCTTT	CASSPRDRIWTEAFF
NA	TRBV10-1	NA	15	TRBJ2-1	TGCGCCAGCAGTGGCGGGACCCCAGGAGGGAATGAGCAGTTCTTC	CASSGGTPGGNEQFF
TRBD2	TRBV3-1/TRBV3-2	NA	16	TRBJ2-2	TGTGCCAGCACCCCAAGCGGGAGGGCCCTCACCGGGGAGCTGTTTTTT	CASTPSGRALTGELFF
TRBD1	TRBV28	once	17	TRBJ2-6	TGTGCCAGCAGTTGGGACAGGGGCCCCTCTGGGGCCAACGTCCTGACTTTC	CASSWDRGPSGANVLTF
TRBD2	TRBV7-2	few	15	TRBJ2-7	TGTGCCAGCAGCTTATTGCGGGAGGTCTCCTACGAGCAGTACTTC	CASSLLREVSYEQYF
TRBD2	TRBV5-8	NA	16	TRBJ2-1	TGTGCCAGCAGCCAGGGCCGGGACTACCCCTACAATGAGCAGTTCTTC	CASSQGRDYPYNEQFF
NA	TRBV3-1/TRBV3-2	NA	15	TRBJ2-2	TGTGCCAGCAGCCAAGGGGTGGTAGCGGTCGGGGAGCTGTTTTTT	CASSQGVVAVGELFF
NA	TRBV13	NA	18	TRBJ1-2	TGTGCCAGCAGCTTAGGCCACACAGGCTTATACAATAACTATGGCTACACCTTC	CASSLGHTGLYNNYGYTF
NA	TRBV4-1	NA	14	TRBJ1-2	TGCGCCAGCAGCCAAGAGGGCACGTTCCCTGGCTACACCTTC	CASSQEGTFPGYTF
TRBD2	TRBV7-3	NA	16	TRBJ2-1	TGTGCCAGCAGCTTGGGCGGGAGGGCCGGTAGGGATGAGCAGTTCTTC	CASSLGGRAGRDEQFF
TRBD2	TRBV7-2	NA	16	TRBJ2-7	TGTGCCAGCAGCCAAAAGGGGGTAGCGGGAGTCTACGAGCAGTACTTC	CASSQKGVAGVYEQYF
TRBD1	TRBV7-9	NA	14	TRBJ2-2	TGTGCCAGCAGCCGACAGGGGGACACCGGGGAGCTGTTTTTT	CASSRQGDTGELFF
TRBD2	TRBV25-1	NA	17	TRBJ2-7	TGTGCCAGCAGTGATTCCGGGACTAGCGGCTGGTCCTACGAGCAGTACTTC	CASSDSGTSGWSYEQYF
NA	TRBV21-1	NA	15	TRBJ2-3	TGTGCCAGCAGCAAAGTCGCGGGAGTGCCAGATACGCAGTATTTT	CASSKVAGVPDTQYF
NA	TRBV4-2	NA	14	TRBJ2-1	TGTGCCAGCAGCCAAGACCTACCCTCCAATGAGCAGTTCTTC	CASSQDLPSNEQFF
TRBD1	TRBV18	NA	16	TRBJ1-5	TGTGCCAGCTCACAGGAGACAGGGAATAGCAATCAGCCCCAGCATTTT	CASSQETGNSNQPQHF
NA	TRBV4-1	NA	14	TRBJ2-7	TGCGCCAGCAGCCAAGAGTCTCTCTCCTACGAGCAGTACTTC	CASSQESLSYEQYF
TRBD1	TRBV14	NA	17	TRBJ2-7	TGTGCCAGCAGCCCTTTTCACGGACAGGGAAGGTTGGGGGAGCAGTACTTC	CASSPFHGQGRLGEQYF
TRBD1	TRBV28	NA	19	TRBJ1-5	TGTGCCAGCAGTTTTCCGGGACAGGGTTTGTTCGTGAGCAATCAGCCCCAGCATTTT	CASSFPGQGLFVSNQPQHF
TRBD2	TRBV10-3	NA	15	TRBJ2-1	TGTGCCATCAGCCCCCGGGAGGCCGGGATCAATGAGCAGTTCTTC	CAISPREAGINEQFF
NA	TRBV7-9	few	15	TRBJ2-2	TGTGCCAGCAGCTTGCTCGGGGGATCGATCGGGGAGCTGTTTTTT	CASSLLGGSIGELFF
NA	TRBV6-2/TRBV6-3	once	14	TRBJ2-5	TGTGCCAGCAGTTACTCGCTAGGCCGGGAGACCCAGTACTTC	CASSYSLGRETQYF
TRBD1	TRBV24-1	NA	16	TRBJ1-5	TGTGCCACCAGTGACCCGGACAGGGAAAAAGATCAGCCCCAGCATTTT	CATSDPDREKDQPQHF